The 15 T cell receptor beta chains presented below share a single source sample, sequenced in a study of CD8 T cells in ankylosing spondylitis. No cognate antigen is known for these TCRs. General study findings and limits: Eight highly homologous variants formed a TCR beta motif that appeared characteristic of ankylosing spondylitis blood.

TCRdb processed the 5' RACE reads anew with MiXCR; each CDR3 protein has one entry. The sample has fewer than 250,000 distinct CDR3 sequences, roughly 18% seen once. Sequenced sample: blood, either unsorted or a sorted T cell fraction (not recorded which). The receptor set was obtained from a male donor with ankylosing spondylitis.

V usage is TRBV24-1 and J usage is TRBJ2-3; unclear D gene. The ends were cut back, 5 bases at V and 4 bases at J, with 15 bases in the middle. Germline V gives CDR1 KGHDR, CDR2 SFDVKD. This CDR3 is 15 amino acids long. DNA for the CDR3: TGTGCCACCAGTGGCCTTAGTGGGGATTCAGATACGCAGTATTTT. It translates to CATSGLSGDSDTQYF.

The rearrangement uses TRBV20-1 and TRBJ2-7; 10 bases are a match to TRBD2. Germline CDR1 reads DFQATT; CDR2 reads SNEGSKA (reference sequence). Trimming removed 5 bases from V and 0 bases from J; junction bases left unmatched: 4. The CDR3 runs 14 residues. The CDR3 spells CSAVGLADSYEQYF. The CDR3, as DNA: TGCAGTGCTGTAGGACTAGCGGACTCCTACGAGCAGTACTTC.

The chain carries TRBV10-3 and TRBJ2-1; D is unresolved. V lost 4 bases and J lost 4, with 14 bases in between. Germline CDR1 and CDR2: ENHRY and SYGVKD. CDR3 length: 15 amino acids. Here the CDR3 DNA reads TGTGCCATCAGTGCTGACAACGCCGCTTACAATGAGCAGTTCTTC. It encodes CAISADNAAYNEQFF.

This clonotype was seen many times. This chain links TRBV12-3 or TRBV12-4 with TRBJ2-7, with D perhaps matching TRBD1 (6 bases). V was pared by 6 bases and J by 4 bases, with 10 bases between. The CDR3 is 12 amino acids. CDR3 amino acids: CASSPGQYEQYF. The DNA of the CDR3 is TGTGCCAGCAGCCCCGGACAGTACGAGCAGTACTTC.

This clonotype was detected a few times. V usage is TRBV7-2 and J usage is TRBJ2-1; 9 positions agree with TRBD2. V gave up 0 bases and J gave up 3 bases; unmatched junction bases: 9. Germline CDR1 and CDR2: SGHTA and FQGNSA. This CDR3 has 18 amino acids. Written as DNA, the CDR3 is TGTGCCAGCAGCTTAGCCGCTAGCGGGGACTTTTTCTACAATGAGCAGTTCTTC. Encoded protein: CASSLAASGDFFYNEQFF.

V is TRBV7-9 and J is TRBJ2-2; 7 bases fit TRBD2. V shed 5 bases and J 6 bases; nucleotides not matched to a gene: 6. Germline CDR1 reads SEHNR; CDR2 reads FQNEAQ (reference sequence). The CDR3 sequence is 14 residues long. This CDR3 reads CASSRHREAGELFF. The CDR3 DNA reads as TGTGCCAGCAGCCGCCATCGGGAGGCCGGGGAGCTGTTTTTT.

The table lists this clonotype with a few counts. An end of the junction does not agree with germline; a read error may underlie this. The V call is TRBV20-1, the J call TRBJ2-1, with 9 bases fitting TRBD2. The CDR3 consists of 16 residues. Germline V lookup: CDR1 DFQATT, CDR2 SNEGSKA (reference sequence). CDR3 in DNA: TGCAGCGGGGGGCATAGCGGGAGCCAGGAATACATTGAGCAGTTCTTC. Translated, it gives CSGGHSGSQEYIEQFF.

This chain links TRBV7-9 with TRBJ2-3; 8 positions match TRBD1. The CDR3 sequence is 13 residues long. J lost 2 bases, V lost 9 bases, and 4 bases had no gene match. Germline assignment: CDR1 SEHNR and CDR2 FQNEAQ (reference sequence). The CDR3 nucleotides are TGTGCCAGATGGGACAGGAACACAGATACGCAGTATTTT. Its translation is CARWDRNTDTQYF.

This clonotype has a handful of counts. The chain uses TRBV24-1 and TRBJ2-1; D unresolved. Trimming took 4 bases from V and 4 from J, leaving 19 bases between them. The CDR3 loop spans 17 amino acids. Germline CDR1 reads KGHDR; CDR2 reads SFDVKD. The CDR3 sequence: CATSDRPRLGLYNEQFF. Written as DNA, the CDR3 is TGTGCCACCAGTGACCGCCCCCGGTTGGGCTTGTACAATGAGCAGTTCTTC.

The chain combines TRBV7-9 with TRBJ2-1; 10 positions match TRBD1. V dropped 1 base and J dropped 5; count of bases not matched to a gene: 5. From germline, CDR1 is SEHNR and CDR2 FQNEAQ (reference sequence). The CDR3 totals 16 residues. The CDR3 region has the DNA TGTGCCAGCAGCTTAGTCCAGACAGGGGGCCACAATGAGCAGTTCTTC. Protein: CASSLVQTGGHNEQFF.

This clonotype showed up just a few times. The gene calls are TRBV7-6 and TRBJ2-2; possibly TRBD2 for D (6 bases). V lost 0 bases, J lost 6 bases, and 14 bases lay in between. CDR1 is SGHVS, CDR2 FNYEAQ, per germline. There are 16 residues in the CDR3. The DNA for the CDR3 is TGTGCCAGCAGCTTAGCTGCGGGGTGGGGCTCCGGGGAGCTGTTTTTT. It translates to CASSLAAGWGSGELFF.

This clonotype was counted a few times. This chain's CDR3 is CASSVDSGSYNEQFF. The CDR3 DNA sequence: TGTGCCAGCAGCGTAGATAGCGGGAGCTACAATGAGCAGTTCTTC. V usage is TRBV11-1 and J usage is TRBJ2-1; 9 nucleotides align to TRBD2. CDR3 size: 15 residues. The germline V gene has CDR1 SGHAT and CDR2 FQDESV (reference sequence). V trimming: 5 bases; J trimming: 3 bases; junction bases outside the gene matches: 5.

In DNA, the CDR3 is TGTGCCAGCAGCCAAGTGGCGGGAGGGTACACCGGGGAGCTGTTTTTT. It is translated as CASSQVAGGYTGELFF. This sequence joins TRBV4-2 and TRBJ2-2; 9 positions agree with TRBD2. This CDR3 is built from 16 residues. Germline V gene data show CDR1 as LGHNA and CDR2 as YNFKEQ. Germline trimming cut 1 base from V and 3 bases from J; bases unmatched to any gene: 3.

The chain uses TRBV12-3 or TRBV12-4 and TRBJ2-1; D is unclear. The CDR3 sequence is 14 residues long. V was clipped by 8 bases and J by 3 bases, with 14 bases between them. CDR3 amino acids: CASGPRLVYNEQFF. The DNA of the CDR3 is TGTGCCAGCGGTCCGCGACTCGTCTACAATGAGCAGTTCTTC.

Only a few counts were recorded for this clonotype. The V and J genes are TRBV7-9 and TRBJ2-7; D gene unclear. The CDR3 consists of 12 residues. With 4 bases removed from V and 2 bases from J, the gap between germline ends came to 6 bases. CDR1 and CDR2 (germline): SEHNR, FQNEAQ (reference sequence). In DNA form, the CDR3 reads TGTGCCAGCAGCTCCGAGGCCTACGAGCAGTACTTC. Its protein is CASSSEAYEQYF.